This T cell receptor beta chain was sequenced in a study of cytomegalovirus exposure and HLA in healthy donors. Study-level findings and limits: In vitro work confirmed that a few CMV-associated chains recognize CMV antigens. Whilst most TCR sequences proved rare, a subset of public TCRs occurred across many donors.

A word on this clone: Its cognate antigen is unknown.

Amplification used 60 Vbeta primers and 13 Jbeta primers. Profiled with immunoSEQ multiplex PCR; TCRdb holds only in-frame clones, not every one. The profile shows over 110,000 clones, 75% to 90% of them singletons. The length of the CDR3 is 14 residues. From germline, CDR1 is SGHVS and CDR2 FNYEAQ. Between the trimmed V and J ends, which lost 5 bases and 4 bases, there was a span of 14 bases. Sequencing was done on a sample of PBMCs. The receptor's source is a man aged 35 to 55 in good health and CMV-seronegative. V gene TRBV7-6 combines with J gene TRBJ1-1; tentative D call: TRBD1 (6 bases). The CDR3 loop reads CASSPGGSPTEAFF. CDR3 nucleotide sequence: TGTGCCAGCAGCCCTGGGGGCAGTCCCACTGAAGCTTTCTTT.